This is a list of T cell receptor beta chains from one sample in a study of PD-1 blockade in classical Hodgkin lymphoma. Sequencing used immunoSEQ multiplex PCR; TCRdb keeps in-frame clones, though not all of them. The sample records roughly 92,000 clones, approximately 92% being singletons. The sequenced sample was peripheral blood mononuclear cells (PBMCs), obtained at baseline. The receptors stem from a human donor with classical Hodgkin lymphoma. Each CDR3 is given with its conserved first and last residue.

CDR3: CSVATGDPYEQYF; V: TRBV29-1; J: TRBJ2-7
CDR3: CASSLVGRLAGAQETQYF; V: TRBV7-3; J: TRBJ2-5
CDR3: CASSLASGWRGAFF; V: TRBV7-8; J: TRBJ1-1
CDR3: CSVLSDRVYEQYF; V: TRBV29-1; J: TRBJ2-7
CDR3: CSVGNIQGVGQYF; V: TRBV29-1; J: TRBJ2-3
CDR3: CASSSYPDVQETQYF; V: TRBV13; J: TRBJ2-5
CDR3: CASSGQGVFEKLFF; V: TRBV5-1; J: TRBJ1-4
CDR3: CASSFEISSYEQYF; V: TRBV5-4; J: TRBJ2-7
CDR3: CASSSESYNEQFF; V: TRBV5-1; J: TRBJ2-1
CDR3: CASSHGGGAFTEAFF; V: TRBV5-1; J: TRBJ1-1
CDR3: CASSPPPASGRSHEQYF; V: TRBV18; J: TRBJ2-7
CDR3: CASSLVGQGGEKLFF; V: TRBV7-2; J: TRBJ1-4
CDR3: CASSTPYLPRSNYGYTF; V: TRBV21-1; J: TRBJ1-2
CDR3: CASSPKILAGIPPFYGYTF; V: TRBV18; J: TRBJ1-2
CDR3: CASSYSRGLRSPLHF; V: TRBV6-5; J: TRBJ1-6
CDR3: CASSLLFMLGRVVGSEEKLFF; V: TRBV28; J: TRBJ1-4
CDR3: CASSFGGQDITGELFF; V: TRBV11-3; J: TRBJ2-2
CDR3: CASSGDSYTEAFF; V: TRBV27; J: TRBJ1-1
CDR3: CASSRAPGPRNTEAFF; V: TRBV5-5; J: TRBJ1-1
CDR3: CASSQEAGRAQYF; V: TRBV4-1; J: TRBJ2-5
CDR3: CASSSTHSYEQYF; V: TRBV28; J: TRBJ2-7
CDR3: CASRQGQALRGETQYF; V: TRBV11-2; J: TRBJ2-5
CDR3: CASSEPDRGQYEQYF; V: TRBV2; J: TRBJ2-7
CDR3: CSVDLAGNTGELFF; V: TRBV29-1; J: TRBJ2-2
CDR3: CSVRDRATAGNTIYF; V: TRBV29-1; J: TRBJ1-3
CDR3: CATSRAPTGLRDTQYF; V: TRBV15; J: TRBJ2-3
CDR3: CASSRIYGVDEQFF; V: TRBV11-2; J: TRBJ2-1
CDR3: CASRGDRMGEAFF; V: TRBV6-1; J: TRBJ1-1
CDR3: CSVPLRVGTGDLPNYGYTF; V: TRBV29-1; J: TRBJ1-2
CDR3: CASSGLPDRGGGYTF; V: TRBV9; J: TRBJ1-2
CDR3: CASSEGSGRGKASRGYTF; V: TRBV6-1; J: TRBJ1-2
CDR3: CASSPGQSYEQYF; V: TRBV6-5; J: TRBJ2-7
CDR3: CASSWGQGMNYGYTF; V: TRBV27; J: TRBJ1-2
CDR3: CASSASSDQETQYF; V: TRBV18; J: TRBJ2-5
CDR3: CASSEPGLHNEKLFF; V: TRBV6-1; J: TRBJ1-4
CDR3: CASSLPGLDYGYTF; V: TRBV7-9; J: TRBJ1-2
CDR3: CAWSVYAQSTEAFF; V: TRBV30; J: TRBJ1-1
CDR3: CASSFSGRSTDTQYF; V: TRBV27; J: TRBJ2-3
CDR3: CASRGGGLLRAQYF; V: TRBV6-5; J: TRBJ2-7
CDR3: CASSQDLASSYEQYF; V: TRBV4-2; J: TRBJ2-7
CDR3: CASTPTGSGGYTF; V: TRBV6-5; J: TRBJ1-2
CDR3: CASSLAAVVDTQYF; V: TRBV5-6; J: TRBJ2-3